This TCR beta chain was recorded in a study of beta chain features in type 1 diabetes. Every isolated RNA sample was fully reverse transcribed, so sequencing captured expressed TCRB transcripts. Using immunoSEQ multiplex PCR, the repertoire was profiled, and TCRdb retains in-frame clones only, with some absent. The repertoire consists of approximately 340,000 clones, with around 15% occurring once and the leading ten covering approximately 0.02%. One heparinised blood draw, averaging roughly 120 mL, came from each donor. Trimming removed 4 bases from V and 5 bases from J; junction bases left unmatched: 6. This CDR3 contains 14 residues. Germline CDR1 SEHNR, CDR2 FQNEAQ (reference sequence).

V is TRBV7-9 and J is TRBJ1-1; 8 bases agree with TRBD1. The receptor was derived from a young woman in good health. The sequenced material came from naive CD4+ T cells from blood. Written as DNA, the CDR3 is TGTGCCAGCAGCTACGGACAGGGAATGACTGAAGCTTTCTTT. Its translation is CASSYGQGMTEAFF.